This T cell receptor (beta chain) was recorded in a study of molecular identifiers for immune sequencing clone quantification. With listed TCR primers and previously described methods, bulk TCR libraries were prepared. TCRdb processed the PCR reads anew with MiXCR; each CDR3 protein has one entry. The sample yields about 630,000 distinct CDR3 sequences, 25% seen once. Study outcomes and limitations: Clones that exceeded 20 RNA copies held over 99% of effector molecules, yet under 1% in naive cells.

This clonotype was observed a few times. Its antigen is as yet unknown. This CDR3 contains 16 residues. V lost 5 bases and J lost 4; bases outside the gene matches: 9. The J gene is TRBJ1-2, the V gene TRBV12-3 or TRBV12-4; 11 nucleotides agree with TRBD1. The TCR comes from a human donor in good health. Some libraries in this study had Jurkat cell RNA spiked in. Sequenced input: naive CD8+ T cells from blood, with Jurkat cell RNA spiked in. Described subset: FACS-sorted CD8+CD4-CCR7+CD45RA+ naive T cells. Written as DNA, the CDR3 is TGTGCCAGCAGTACCGGACAGGGGGCCACCATCTATGGCTACACCTTC. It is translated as CASSTGQGATIYGYTF.